In this sample, the clone carrying this T cell receptor beta chain turned up many times. Antigen: not known. This entry is derived from a study of neurological immune-mediated disorders. 2 million PBMCs stored at -80 C were the source of the unsorted libraries. Findings of the study overall: The repertoires of 18 of 34 multiple sclerosis patients fell into one related-CDR3 cluster (a possible signature) under phylogenetic grouping.

The authors made cDNA by 5'RACE with 10-nucleotide random UMIs. Each sequencing run yielded over 160 million TCR-beta sequences from 15-18 subjects. TCRdb ran MiXCR on the 5' RACE reads and lists one entry per CDR3 protein. The data show about 74,000 distinct CDR3 sequences, with 5.2% seen just once and 7.4% held by the top ten. This receptor was obtained from a man between 18 and 29 years old with multiple sclerosis. The material sequenced was PBMCs.

The CDR3 spells CASSLASLAGASGANVLTF. The DNA for the CDR3 is TGCGCCAGCAGCTTGGCCTCACTAGCGGGAGCTTCGGGGGCCAACGTCCTGACTTTC. The chain carries TRBV5-1 and TRBJ2-6, with TRBD2 identical over 11 bases. The J segment lost 4 bases and the V segment lost 0 bases, leaving 9 bases of the junction unmatched. Germline V gene lookup returns CDR1 SGHRS and CDR2 YFSETQ. This CDR3 is built from 19 residues.